Below, 14 T cell receptor beta chains from the same sample are listed, as sequenced in a study of Tregs in tolerant kidney transplant recipients. The repertoire was sequenced with immunoSEQ multiplex PCR; TCRdb's copy has only in-frame clones and lacks some. The profile shows roughly 69,000 clones, approximately 88% of them singletons. Material: CD4+ T cells from blood, obtained before the transplant. These receptors came from a human donor who received a combined kidney and bone marrow transplant.

The gene calls are TRBV4-1 and TRBJ2-3, with a possible D match to TRBD1 (5 bases). This CDR3 is 15 amino acids long. CDR1 and CDR2 (germline): MGHRA, YSYEKL. Trimming removed 4 bases at V and 0 bases at J, with 11 bases between. CDR3 protein: CASSLGHPSTDTQYF. CDR3 sequence (DNA): TGCGCCAGCAGCCTAGGACACCCTAGCACAGATACGCAGTATTTT.

This chain joins TRBV9 and TRBJ2-1, with 8 positions matching TRBD2. Trimming took 4 bases from V and 7 from J; bases not matched to a gene: 10. CDR1 and CDR2 (germline): SGDLS, YYNGEE. This CDR3 is 15 amino acids long. CDR3 nucleotide sequence: TGTGCCAGCAGCCTTAGCGGGACGGGCAGAAATGAGCAGTTCTTC. The encoded protein is CASSLSGTGRNEQFF.

This rearrangement joins TRBV28 to TRBJ2-7, with TRBD2 identical over 13 bases. V was clipped by 5 bases and J by 4 bases; unmatched bases: 5. The CDR3 contains 15 residues. The germline V gene encodes CDR1 MDHEN and CDR2 SYDVKM. The CDR3 DNA follows: TGTGCCAGCAGTCGAGGGACTAGCGGGAAATACGAGCAGTACTTC. The encoded protein is CASSRGTSGKYEQYF.

This clone was found a few times. The genes are TRBV6-1 and TRBJ1-2, with 8 bases matching TRBD1. The length of the CDR3 is 13 residues. The germline gives CDR1 MNHNS, CDR2 SASEGT. V shed 1 base and J 7 bases; nucleotides not matched to a gene: 2. The CDR3 protein is CASSEVTGGGYTF. DNA for the CDR3: TGTGCCAGCAGTGAAGTCACAGGGGGTGGCTACACCTTC.

The rearrangement joins TRBV9 to TRBJ2-2; D unclear. V gave up 4 bases and J gave up 4 bases, with 14 bases separating them. The CDR3 runs 15 residues. Germline loops: CDR1 SGDLS, CDR2 YYNGEE. CDR3 DNA: TGTGCCAGCAGCTACGACTCACTCATCACCGGGGAGCTGTTTTTT. The encoded protein is CASSYDSLITGELFF.

The CDR3 reads CASSSYPTGADGELFF. The CDR3 DNA reads TGTGCCAGCAGCTCCTACCCGACAGGGGCGGACGGGGAGCTGTTTTTT. This chain uses TRBV7-2 with TRBJ2-2; TRBD1 matches 8 bases. Germline V lookup: CDR1 SGHTA, CDR2 FQGNSA. The CDR3 sequence is 16 residues long. The J segment lost 7 bases and the V segment lost 4 bases, leaving 11 bases of the junction unmatched.

This clone was detected only a few times. The rearrangement joins TRBV10-3 to TRBJ2-7, with TRBD2 matching 13 bases. The length of the CDR3 is 15 residues. V trimming: 5 bases; J trimming: 5 bases; junction bases outside the gene matches: 6. Germline CDR1 and CDR2: ENHRY and SYGVKD. Here the CDR3 reads CAISTGTSGIDEQYF. As DNA, the CDR3 is TGTGCCATCAGTACCGGGACTAGCGGGATTGACGAGCAGTACTTC.

The chain employs TRBV19 and TRBJ2-7, with 10 bases lining up with TRBD1. Germline loops: CDR1 LNHDA, CDR2 SQIVND (reference sequence). V lost 7 bases and J lost 2; bases outside the gene matches: 8. This CDR3 has 15 residues. DNA for the CDR3: TGTGCCAGTACCACGACAGGGGGCCCTACCTACGAGCAGTACTTC. It translates to CASTTTGGPTYEQYF.

The CDR3 DNA is TGTGCCAGCAGCAAGACGGCGGGAGGGTCCAGCGAGCAGTACTTC. Its protein is CASSKTAGGSSEQYF. The V and J genes are TRBV9 and TRBJ2-7; 9 nucleotides agree with TRBD2. The junction had 11 bases not matched to a gene; V was cut back by 4 bases and J by 6 bases. CDR1 and CDR2 (germline): SGDLS, YYNGEE. This CDR3 contains 15 residues.

The V gene is TRBV9, the J gene TRBJ1-1; D is possibly TRBD1 (5 bases). Trimming cost V 3 bases and J 1 base, with 13 bases left between them. The CDR3 is 15 amino acids. Per the germline V gene, CDR1 is SGDLS and CDR2 is YYNGEE. In DNA, the CDR3 is TGTGCCAGCAGCGGCATAAATCAGGGGAACACTGAAGCTTTCTTT. Protein: CASSGINQGNTEAFF.

The gene calls are TRBV5-4 and TRBJ2-7; 9 positions agree with TRBD2. Germline CDR1 and CDR2: SGHNT and YYREEE (reference sequence). V lost 4 bases to trimming and J lost 6 bases; unmatched junction nucleotides: 8. The CDR3 extends over 14 amino acids. The CDR3 protein is CASSTGLAGGEQYF. CDR3 coding DNA: TGTGCCAGCAGCACGGGACTAGCAGGCGGCGAGCAGTACTTC.

This clone was seen only a few times. The V gene is TRBV11-3, the J gene TRBJ2-1, with no clear D. There are 15 residues in the CDR3. Trimming left V 0 bases short and J 0 bases short, with 6 bases between. Germline V gene data show CDR1 as SGHNT and CDR2 as YENEEA. The CDR3: CASSLDHSSYNEQFF. The CDR3 coding sequence is TGTGCCAGCAGCTTAGATCACAGCTCCTACAATGAGCAGTTCTTC. The variable domain in full, completed from reference TRBV11-3 and TRBJ2-1, reads EAGVVQSPRYKIIEKKQPVAFWCNPISGHNTLYWYLQNLGQGPELLIRYENEEAVDDSQLPKDRFSAERLKGVDSTLKIQPAELGDSAVYLCASSLDHSSYNEQFFGPGTRLTVL.

V and J are TRBV28 and TRBJ2-1; 10 bases fit TRBD2. The V gene end was trimmed by 6 bases and the J gene end by 4 bases; junction bases not matched to a gene: 6. Looked up from germline, CDR1 is MDHEN and CDR2 is SYDVKM. The CDR3 is 15 residues long. The CDR3 DNA reads as TGTGCCAGCAGAGGGACAGCGGGAGGGTACAATGAGCAGTTCTTC. Protein sequence: CASRGTAGGYNEQFF. The variable domain in full, with the rest retrieved from reference TRBV28 and TRBJ2-1, is DVKVTQSSRYLVKRTGEKVFLECVQDMDHENMFWYRQDPGLGLRLIYFSYDVKMKEKGDIPEGYSVSREKKERFSLILESASTNQTSMYLCASRGTAGGYNEQFFGPGTRLTVL.

This chain uses TRBV2 with TRBJ2-5, with D uncertain. This CDR3 is 15 amino acids long. The V gene lost 1 base and the J gene lost 1 base, with 10 bases spanning the gap. Germline V lookup: CDR1 SNHLY, CDR2 FYNNEI. The CDR3 is CASSEGGQVQETQYF. The CDR3 DNA reads TGTGCCAGCAGTGAAGGTGGGCAGGTCCAAGAGACCCAGTACTTC.